This entry lists 9 T cell receptor beta chains sequenced from one sample in a study of metastatic and nonmetastatic thyroid tumors. The entire patient cohort was treatment-naive prior to thyroid surgery. With MiXCR, TCRdb reprocessed the PCR reads. The table lists some 20,000 clones, over 20% of them singletons. The sample consisted of tumor tissue. All receptors come from a male donor with papillary thyroid cancer or a benign thyroid nodule (not recorded which). Some clones in this sample may be carry-over from other donors' samples.

In the case of this clone: The CDR3 end shows no conserved phenylalanine or tryptophan, and so a read error is likely. The chain carries TRBV11-2 and TRBJ2-1; 7 bases line up with TRBD2. This CDR3 comprises 13 residues. Germline V lookup: CDR1 SGHAT, CDR2 FQNNGV. The CDR3 region is CASRLVREGEQFC. CDR3 nucleotides: TGTGCCAGCCGCTTAGTCAGGGAGGGTGAGCAGTTCTGC.

There are many counts of this clone. This chain connects TRBV6-1 to TRBJ1-2; D uncertain. The V gene's germline CDR1 is MNHNS and CDR2 SASEGT. The ends were cut back, 3 bases at V and 5 bases at J, with 7 bases in the middle. This CDR3 spans 12 amino acids. As DNA, the CDR3 is TGTGCCAGCAGTGAGCACAGATATGGCTACACCTTC. The encoded protein is CASSEHRYGYTF.

This clone occurred a few times. The chain is built from TRBV12-3 or TRBV12-4 and TRBJ2-7, with no clear D. The CDR3 has 13 residues. V was pared by 5 bases and J by 3 bases, with 11 bases between. CDR3 DNA: TGTGCCAGCAGTCTCTGGCCGCGCTACGAGCAGTACTTC. It yields the protein CASSLWPRYEQYF.

This chain uses TRBV11-2 with TRBJ2-7; no reliable D call. The CDR3 is made up of 13 amino acids. Germline V gives CDR1 SGHAT, CDR2 FQNNGV. The V gene lost 1 base and the J gene lost 2 bases, with 6 bases spanning the gap. CDR3 DNA sequence: TGTGCCAGCAGCTTAGGGGCCACCTACGAGCAGTACTTC. Its translation: CASSLGATYEQYF.

Many counts were recorded for this clone. The CDR3 nucleotides read TGCGCCAGCAGCTTGGACGGGGCTAGCACAGATACGCAGTATTTT. It is translated as CASSLDGASTDTQYF. The V and J genes are TRBV5-1 and TRBJ2-3, with D perhaps TRBD1 or TRBD2 (5 bases each). Deletions cut 0 bases from V and 0 bases from J, with 8 bases between. Germline lookup yields CDR1 SGHRS and CDR2 YFSETQ. The CDR3 runs 15 residues.

At least ten counts were recorded for this clone. This rearrangement joins TRBV2 to TRBJ2-1; D is ambiguous. The CDR3 is 11 amino acids. V was clipped by 7 bases and J by 4 bases, with 5 bases between them. CDR1 SNHLY and CDR2 FYNNEI come from the germline V gene. This chain's CDR3 is CASNLYNEQFF. Here the CDR3 DNA reads TGTGCCAGCAACCTTTACAATGAGCAGTTCTTC.

As to this clone: This may stem from a read error, because a much larger clone lies one nucleotide away. The chain carries TRBV2 and TRBJ1-4, with a weak D call TRBD1 (5 bases). Germline CDR1 and CDR2: SNHLY and FYNNEI. There are 13 residues in the CDR3. CDR3 bases: TGTGCCAGCGGGGCAAGGGCGGATGAAGAACTGTTTTTT. Amino acid sequence: CASGARADEELFF.

The J gene is TRBJ1-1, the V gene TRBV5-1; no definite D call. This CDR3 spans 15 amino acids. Germline CDR1 and CDR2: SGHRS and YFSETQ. V dropped 0 bases and J dropped 0 bases, with 9 bases sitting between them. This CDR3 reads CASSLEGAVNTEAFF. The CDR3 nucleotides are TGCGCCAGCAGCTTGGAGGGCGCAGTGAACACTGAAGCTTTCTTT.

This clone has at least ten counts. The chain carries TRBV7-2 and TRBJ2-7; possibly TRBD1 for D (5 bases). Germline-derived CDR1 and CDR2 are SGHTA and FQGNSA. The CDR3 runs to 14 residues. V lost 5 bases to trimming and J lost 3 bases, with 14 bases between them. CDR3 loop: CASSDSRGYYEQYF. CDR3 DNA: TGTGCCAGCAGCGACTCAAGGGGCTACTACGAGCAGTACTTC.